This T cell receptor (beta chain) is from a study of CD8+ T cells in alopecia areata. RNA, once extracted, was reverse transcribed into cDNA for use as the sequencing template. Clones were read by immunoSEQ multiplex PCR, and TCRdb kept only the in-frame ones, dropping some. The profile shows 150,000 to 200,000 clones, 64% of them singletons. The treatment here: oral pan-JAK inhibitor, 5-10 mg twice daily. The V end lost 6 bases, the J end lost 6 bases, and 10 bases lay between the germline ends. The CDR3 totals 11 residues. Germline V gene sequence: CDR1 DFQATT, CDR2 SNEGSKA (reference sequence). This chain connects TRBV20-1 to TRBJ2-3, with D unresolved. The source is a human donor with alopecia areata. Sequencing was performed on CD4+ T cells sorted from blood, taken between weeks 47 and 50, from a patient treated with tofacitinib. The CDR3 DNA follows: TGCAGTGCCCGAAGGTTGGATACGCAGTATTTT. Translating it yields CSARRLDTQYF.